The 10 T cell receptor beta chains below all came from one sample that was sequenced in a study of cytomegalovirus exposure and HLA in healthy donors (dated by TCRdb to between 2016 and 2019). Libraries were prepared through the immunoSEQ multiplex PCR assay. For the multiplex PCR, a mixture combining 60 forward primers for TCR Vbeta segments and 13 reverse primers for TCR Jbeta segments was used. TCRdb's version of the immuneACCESS table is confined to in-frame rearrangements and falls short of the full clone set. An unresolved V gene accounts for under half of the shortfall where checked; the remainder is of unknown origin. The sample table shows around 63,000 clones, and 79% are seen once. The top ten clonotypes cover 2.9% of the sample. Sequenced input: PBMCs. The receptors were gathered from a woman younger than 45 in good health and CMV-seronegative.

V and J are TRBV6-1 and TRBJ2-3; 7 positions match TRBD2. The V gene end was trimmed by 11 bases and the J gene end by 0 bases; junction bases not matched to a gene: 5. Germline CDR1 and CDR2: MNHNS and SASEGT. This CDR3 has 13 residues. CDR3 region: CAGLAGSTDTQYF. DNA of the CDR3: TGTGCCGGATTAGCGGGTAGCACAGATACGCAGTATTTT.

The chain uses TRBV5-6 and TRBJ2-7; TRBD1 agrees at 9 bases. The V and J ends lost 0 bases and 0 bases, in that order; junction bases with no gene match: 4. Germline values: CDR1 SGHDT, CDR2 YYEEEE. The CDR3 is 16 residues long. This CDR3 is CASSLGGTGSSYEQYF. Here the CDR3 DNA reads TGTGCCAGCAGCTTGGGGGGGACAGGGAGCTCCTACGAGCAGTACTTC. Together with reference TRBV5-6 and TRBJ2-7, the CDR3 gives the full variable domain: DAGVTQSPTHLIKTRGQQVTLRCSPKSGHDTVSWYQQALGQGPQFIFQYYEEEERQRGNFPDRFSGHQFPNYSSELNVNALLLGDSALYLCASSLGGTGSSYEQYFGPGTRLTVT.

This chain connects TRBV5-1 to TRBJ2-5; D is unresolved. Looked up from germline, CDR1 is SGHRS and CDR2 is YFSETQ. V was pared by 0 bases and J by 2 bases, with 5 bases between. The length of the CDR3 is 13 residues. As DNA, the CDR3 is TGCGCCAGCAGCTTGGACATACAAGAGACCCAGTACTTC. As protein: CASSLDIQETQYF.

This chain joins TRBV19 and TRBJ1-1; 7 bases line up with TRBD1. V was pared by 2 bases and J by 5 bases, with 5 bases of the junction left unmatched. Germline CDR1 reads LNHDA; CDR2 reads SQIVND (reference sequence). CDR3 length: 14 residues. CDR3 bases: TGTGCCAGTAGTATACAGGGGGGCGAGACTGAAGCTTTCTTT. It encodes CASSIQGGETEAFF.

This clone appeared once. This rearrangement joins TRBV2 to TRBJ2-7, with TRBD1 matching over 8 bases. There are 12 residues in the CDR3. V shed 4 bases, J shed 11 bases, and the junction held 7 bases outside the gene matches. Germline CDR1 reads SNHLY; CDR2 reads FYNNEI. The CDR3 loop reads CASSVRQGQEYV. As DNA, the CDR3 is TGTGCCAGCAGTGTAAGGCAGGGACAGGAGTACGTC.

The chain links TRBV7-2 to TRBJ2-7, with 7 positions matching TRBD2. The CDR3 is 15 amino acids. J lost 7 bases, V lost 1 base, and 10 bases had no gene match. CDR1 SGHTA and CDR2 FQGNSA come from the germline V gene. CDR3 amino acids: CASSLEPSGPEEQYV. The CDR3 region has the DNA TGTGCCAGCAGCTTAGAGCCTAGCGGCCCGGAAGAGCAGTACGTC.

The chain carries TRBV7-9 and TRBJ2-7, with 9 bases that match TRBD1. Trimming removed 6 bases from V and 3 bases from J; junction bases left unmatched: 3. CDR1 and CDR2 from the germline V gene are SEHNR and FQNEAQ (reference sequence). This CDR3 has 13 residues. This CDR3 is CASRGQGVYEQYF. The CDR3 DNA reads TGTGCCAGCAGGGGACAGGGTGTCTACGAGCAGTACTTC.

This chain uses TRBV30 with TRBJ2-1, with D perhaps TRBD2 (6 bases). The germline V and J ends were trimmed by 5 bases and 9 bases, with 11 bases remaining between them. The CDR3 totals 11 residues. The germline V gene has CDR1 GTSNPN and CDR2 SVGIG (reference sequence). The CDR3 sequence is CAWGPGGEQFF. The CDR3 region has the DNA TGTGCCTGGGGCCCCGGGGGTGAGCAGTTCTTC.

Only a few counts were recorded for this clone. The J gene is TRBJ1-4, the V gene TRBV19; 8 positions agree with TRBD1. With 5 bases clipped from V and 8 bases from J, the junction kept 10 bases outside the gene matches. CDR1 is LNHDA and CDR2 is SQIVND in the germline V gene (reference sequence). CDR3 size: 15 residues. Here the CDR3 reads CASSPHRGSGEKLFF. The CDR3 DNA reads TGTGCCAGTAGTCCTCACAGGGGGTCCGGGGAAAAACTGTTTTTT. Variable domain in full (rest from reference TRBV19 and TRBJ1-4): DGGITQSPKYLFRKEGQNVTLSCEQNLNHDAMYWYRQDPGQGLRLIYYSQIVNDFQKGDIAEGYSVSREKKESFPLTVTSAQKNPTAFYLCASSPHRGSGEKLFFGSGTQLSVL.

This clone was counted between two and nine times. The V and J genes are TRBV19 and TRBJ1-5; TRBD1 agrees at 7 bases. CDR3 length: 15 amino acids. The junction had 7 bases not matched to a gene; V was cut back by 5 bases and J by 3 bases. Germline V gives CDR1 LNHDA, CDR2 SQIVND (reference sequence). The CDR3 nucleotides read TGTGCCAGTAGTGTAACAGGGGTGGACAATCAGCCCCAGCATTTT. The encoded protein is CASSVTGVDNQPQHF.